Described below is a single TCR beta chain sequence and its context. Produced via immunoSEQ multiplex PCR; TCRdb's table is partial and in-frame only. The repertoire holds over 100,000 clones, 80% to 95% seen once, with about 1.5% in the top ten. This specimen comes from a study of T cell changes during pregnancy in multiple sclerosis. The germline V gene encodes CDR1 LNHDA and CDR2 SQIVND (reference sequence). The length of the CDR3 is 10 residues. V was trimmed by 11 bases and J by 7 bases, leaving 9 bases between them. Specimen: peripheral blood, collected in the third trimester of pregnancy. The TCR sequence derives from a female donor with multiple sclerosis, enrolled in a pregnancy study. V gene TRBV19 combines with J gene TRBJ1-3; D remains ambiguous. Here the CDR3 DNA reads TGTGCCGGAGGGAGTAACACCATATATTTT. It translates to CAGGSNTIYF.